These 13 T cell receptor beta chains were all obtained from the same sample, sequenced in a study of blood T cell repertoires in COVID-19. Sequenced by immunoSEQ multiplex PCR; TCRdb stores in-frame clones only, minus some. The data contain more than 30,000 clones, 90% of them singletons. Sequenced sample: peripheral blood. Source of these receptors: a man between 60 and 75 years old with active COVID-19.

This chain uses TRBV19 with TRBJ1-1; TRBD1 might be the D (5 bases). Germline V gene data show CDR1 as LNHDA and CDR2 as SQIVND (reference sequence). V dropped 5 bases and J dropped 10 bases, with 23 bases sitting between them. The CDR3 is made up of 15 amino acids. CDR3 loop: CASSSFSDSVNAAFF. The CDR3 DNA follows: TGTGCCAGTAGTTCCTTCTCCGACAGCGTGAATGCAGCTTTCTTT.

This clone was seen once. The rearrangement uses TRBV29-1 and TRBJ2-1; D possibly corresponds to TRBD2 (5 bases). Germline assignment: CDR1 SQVTM and CDR2 ANQGSEA. The CDR3 is made up of 16 amino acids. V was shortened by 4 bases and J by 2 bases, with 18 bases between the two germline ends. This CDR3 is CSVAPGESGPYNEQFF. In nucleotides, the CDR3 is TGCAGCGTTGCACCCGGCGAGAGCGGCCCCTACAATGAGCAGTTCTTC.

The chain joins TRBV7-2 to TRBJ1-2; 8 bases align to TRBD1. V shed 5 bases, J shed 5 bases, and the junction held 7 bases outside the gene matches. The CDR3 runs 14 residues. Per germline, CDR1 SGHTA and CDR2 FQGNSA. The DNA for the CDR3 is TGTGCCAGCAGCCCGGACAGGGCTTCGTATGGCTACACCTTC. Its translation: CASSPDRASYGYTF.

This clone was observed a handful of times. The chain links TRBV6-5 to TRBJ2-3; D gene ambiguous. V was trimmed by 7 bases and J by 0 bases, leaving 5 bases between them. The CDR3 spans 12 residues. Germline V gene data show CDR1 as MNHEY and CDR2 as SVGAGI. The CDR3 reads CASIGSTDTQYF. The CDR3, as DNA: TGTGCCAGCATTGGCAGCACAGATACGCAGTATTTT.

V gene TRBV19 combines with J gene TRBJ2-5; 9 bases are shared with TRBD1. The V segment lost 5 bases and the J segment 2 bases; nucleotides outside the gene matches: 6. The CDR3 is 15 amino acids. In germline, CDR1 is LNHDA, CDR2 SQIVND (reference sequence). The CDR3 protein is CASSFPTGGQETQYF. CDR3 DNA: TGTGCCAGTAGTTTTCCGACAGGGGGGCAAGAGACCCAGTACTTC. Full variable domain (outside the CDR3, taken from reference TRBV19 and TRBJ2-5): DGGITQSPKYLFRKEGQNVTLSCEQNLNHDAMYWYRQDPGQGLRLIYYSQIVNDFQKGDIAEGYSVSREKKESFPLTVTSAQKNPTAFYLCASSFPTGGQETQYFGPGTRLLVL.

As for this clone: Other nucleotide sequences in the sample specify the same CDR3. V and J are TRBV7-2 and TRBJ2-2; 9 nucleotides match TRBD1. CDR1 and CDR2 from the germline V gene are SGHTA and FQGNSA. The CDR3 loop spans 15 amino acids. V lost 2 bases, J lost 7 bases, and 5 bases stayed unmatched. The CDR3 here is CASSLRGQGSGELFF. CDR3 in DNA: TGTGCCAGCAGCTTACGGGGACAGGGAAGCGGGGAGCTGTTTTTT.

V gene TRBV4-2 combines with J gene TRBJ2-7, with 8 bases lining up with TRBD1. J was trimmed by 0 bases and V by 4 bases; bases with no gene match: 5. CDR1 and CDR2 from the germline V gene are LGHNA and YNFKEQ. The CDR3 has 15 residues. The CDR3 nucleotides read TGTGCCAGCAGCCCCGGACAGGGATACTCCTACGAGCAGTACTTC. It codes for CASSPGQGYSYEQYF.

The V and J genes are TRBV11-3 and TRBJ2-1; 7 bases map to TRBD1. The CDR3 is 15 residues long. The germline gives CDR1 SGHNT, CDR2 YENEEA. V dropped 7 bases and J dropped 8; count of bases not matched to a gene: 14. CDR3 sequence: CASTTPLGGRDEQFF. CDR3 DNA: TGTGCCAGCACCACCCCCCTAGGGGGCAGGGATGAGCAGTTCTTC.

A few counts support this clone. J is TRBJ1-6 and V is TRBV12-3 or TRBV12-4, with D hard to call. The germline V and J ends were trimmed by 6 bases and 8 bases, with 8 bases remaining between them. The CDR3 runs 12 residues. CDR3 protein: CASSRSYSPLHF. CDR3 in DNA: TGTGCCAGCAGCCGTAGCTATTCACCCCTCCACTTT.

V gene TRBV27 combines with J gene TRBJ1-6, with 10 bases identical to TRBD1. CDR1 is MNHEY, CDR2 SMNVEV, per germline (reference sequence). The J segment lost 10 bases and the V segment lost 5 bases, leaving 5 bases of the junction unmatched. The CDR3 has 14 residues. CDR3: CASSPGQGGSPLHF. The CDR3 DNA reads TGTGCCAGCAGTCCCGGACAGGGGGGATCACCCCTCCACTTT.

The V call is TRBV18, the J call TRBJ1-1; D ambiguous. The CDR3 has 14 amino acids. Per germline, CDR1 KGHSH and CDR2 LQKENI. Trimming removed 6 bases at V and 3 bases at J, with 14 bases between. The CDR3, as DNA: TGTGCCAGCTCGCCCCGAAGCGGGGACACTGAAGCTTTCTTT. This translates into CASSPRSGDTEAFF.

V is TRBV12-3 or TRBV12-4 and J is TRBJ1-1; 8 bases agree with TRBD1. V was clipped by 5 bases and J by 10 bases; unmatched bases: 3. The CDR3 is made up of 11 amino acids. Here the CDR3 reads CASSNTGGAFF. CDR3 sequence (DNA): TGTGCCAGCAGTAATACAGGGGGAGCTTTCTTT.

This clone was seen more than once but under ten times. The chain couples TRBV7-6 to TRBJ2-7; TRBD1 matches 9 bases. The germline V gene encodes CDR1 SGHVS and CDR2 FNYEAQ. CDR3 length: 13 residues. V lost 5 bases to trimming and J lost 6 bases; unmatched junction nucleotides: 5. The CDR3 bases are TGTGCCAGCAGCCCGGGACAGGGTGCCGAGCAGTACTTC. The encoded protein is CASSPGQGAEQYF.